This T cell receptor (beta chain) comes out of a study of control samples from healthy donors and cancer patients. This clone was detected a few times. The protocol was immunoSEQ multiplex PCR, while the TCRdb copy is restricted to in-frame clones and leaves out a portion. This sample has 90,000 to 100,000 clones; approximately 78% occur once, and the top ten carry about 2%. CDR1 is MNHEY, CDR2 SVGAGI, per germline. The CDR3 spans 14 residues. V was clipped by 7 bases and J by 7 bases; unmatched bases: 9. The specimen was blood. This TCR came from a man between 60 and 70 years old in good health. The chain couples TRBV6-5 to TRBJ1-5; TRBD1 matches 8 bases. The CDR3 here is CASTKGQGHQPQHF. Written as DNA, the CDR3 is TGTGCCAGCACCAAAGGACAGGGCCACCAGCCCCAGCATTTT.